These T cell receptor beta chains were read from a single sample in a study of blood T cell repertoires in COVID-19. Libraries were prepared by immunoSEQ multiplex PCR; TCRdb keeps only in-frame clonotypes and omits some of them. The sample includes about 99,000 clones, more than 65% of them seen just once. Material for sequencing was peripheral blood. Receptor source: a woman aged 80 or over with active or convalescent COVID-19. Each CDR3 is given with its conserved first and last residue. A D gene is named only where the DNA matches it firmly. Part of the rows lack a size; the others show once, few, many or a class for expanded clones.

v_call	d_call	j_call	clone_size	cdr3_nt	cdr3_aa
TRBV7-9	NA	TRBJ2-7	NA	TGTGCCAGCAGCTTATCACAACTAGTGCTCGAGCAGTACTTC	CASSLSQLVLEQYF
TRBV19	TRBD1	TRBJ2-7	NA	TGTGCCAGTAGGACCAGCGGGACAGGGACCTACGAGCAGTACTTC	CASRTSGTGTYEQYF
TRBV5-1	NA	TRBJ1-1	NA	TGTGCCAGCAGCTGGCCGGGGGGGCCGAACACTGAAGCTTTCTTT	CASSWPGGPNTEAFF
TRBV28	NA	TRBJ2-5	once	TGTGCCAGCAGTCACCTCGGGACTGCCGAGGCAACCCAGTACTTC	CASSHLGTAEATQYF
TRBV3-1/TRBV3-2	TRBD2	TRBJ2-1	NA	TGTGCCAGCAGCCAAGATCGAGTTGGGCTAGCGGGAGCCGGCACCTACAATGAGCAGTTCTTC	CASSQDRVGLAGAGTYNEQFF
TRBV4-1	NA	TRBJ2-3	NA	TGCGCCAGCAGCCAACCATTTGCGGGCGACGCACAAAGTAGCACAGATACGCAGTATTTT	CASSQPFAGDAQSSTDTQYF
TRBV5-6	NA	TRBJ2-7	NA	TGTGCCAGCAGCTTGGACAGGCATTCCTACGAGCAGTACTTC	CASSLDRHSYEQYF
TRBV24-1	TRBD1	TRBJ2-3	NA	TGTGCCACCAGTGATCCCGACCCCGGGACAGGCGGCACAGATACGCAGTATTTT	CATSDPDPGTGGTDTQYF
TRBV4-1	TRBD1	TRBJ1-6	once	TGCGCCAGCAGCCCTAGTCCCGGGACAGGGGGGAGCTCCTATAATTCACCCCTCCACTTT	CASSPSPGTGGSSYNSPLHF
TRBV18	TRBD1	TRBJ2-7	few	TGTGCCAGCTCCCCCGACAGGGAATTCTACGAGCAGTACTTC	CASSPDREFYEQYF
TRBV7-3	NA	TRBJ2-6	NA	TGTGCCAGCAGCCCAATCGCAGGGGAAATCTCTGGGGCCAACGTCCTGACTTTC	CASSPIAGEISGANVLTF
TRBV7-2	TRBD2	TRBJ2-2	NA	TGTGCCAGCAGCCGGGGATCGGCCCGTACTAGCGGGAGTGGGGAGCTGTTTTTT	CASSRGSARTSGSGELFF
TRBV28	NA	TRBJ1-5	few	TGTGCCAGCAGTCGCCGTGGGCAGACCCATAATCAGCCCCAGCATTTT	CASSRRGQTHNQPQHF
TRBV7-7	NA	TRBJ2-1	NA	TGTGCCAGCAGCTTAGGGGCGCCCACCTACAATGAGCAGTTCTTC	CASSLGAPTYNEQFF
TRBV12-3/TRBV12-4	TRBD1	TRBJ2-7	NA	TGTGCCAGCCGGGGACAGCTCTACGAGCAGTACTTC	CASRGQLYEQYF
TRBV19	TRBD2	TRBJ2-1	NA	TGTGCCAGTAGTTCAGCGGGAGGGGTCCTGGGGAATGAGCAGTTCTTC	CASSSAGGVLGNEQFF
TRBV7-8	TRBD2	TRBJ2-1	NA	TGTGCCAGCAGCTCGGGACTAGCGGTATACAATGAGCAGTTCTTC	CASSSGLAVYNEQFF
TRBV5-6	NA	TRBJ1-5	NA	TGTGCCAGCAGCAGCGGACCGGCTAGCAATCAGCCCCAGCATTTT	CASSSGPASNQPQHF
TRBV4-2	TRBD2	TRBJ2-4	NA	TGTGCCAGCAGCCAAGGAAGCGGGAACGGCAAAAACATTCAGTACTTC	CASSQGSGNGKNIQYF
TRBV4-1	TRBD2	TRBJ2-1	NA	TGCGCCAGCAGCCCACAGCTAGCGGGAGGGCCTTTCAATGAGCAGTTCTTC	CASSPQLAGGPFNEQFF
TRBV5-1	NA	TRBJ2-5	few	TGCGCCAGCAGCCCCGATGGGGGGGGCGAAGAGACCCAGTACTTC	CASSPDGGGEETQYF
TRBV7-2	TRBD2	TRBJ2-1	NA	TGTGCCAGCAGCTTGGCGGGAGGGACCTACAATGAGCAGTTCTTC	CASSLAGGTYNEQFF
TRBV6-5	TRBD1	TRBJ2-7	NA	TGTGCCAGCAGTCCAGGGGGCTCATTCTACGAGCAGTACTTC	CASSPGGSFYEQYF
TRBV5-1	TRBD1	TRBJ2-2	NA	TGTGCCAGCAGCTTGGACCCTGGGAGACAGGGGAACACCGGGGAGCTGTTTTTT	CASSLDPGRQGNTGELFF
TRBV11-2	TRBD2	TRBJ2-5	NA	TGTGCCAGCACTTTCGGACTAGGGCCTCAAGAGACCCAGTACTTC	CASTFGLGPQETQYF
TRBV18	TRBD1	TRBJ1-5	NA	TGTGCCAGCTCACTCGGGACAGGGAACCAGCCCCAGCATTTT	CASSLGTGNQPQHF
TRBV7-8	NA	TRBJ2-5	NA	TGTGCCAGCAGCTTAGTGGGCGGGAATCGACGAGAGACCCAGTACTTC	CASSLVGGNRRETQYF
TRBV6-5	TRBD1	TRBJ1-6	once	TGTGCCAGCAGACAGAGACAGGGGGCGAATTCACCCCTCCACTTT	CASRQRQGANSPLHF
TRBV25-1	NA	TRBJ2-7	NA	TGTGCCAGCAGTGAACCAGGGGTAAGGGCCTACGAGCAGTACTTC	CASSEPGVRAYEQYF
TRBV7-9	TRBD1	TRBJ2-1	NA	TGTGCCAGCAGCTTAGTGGGGGACAGGACCCTTATTTTACATGGGCAGTTCTTC	CASSLVGDRTLILHGQFF
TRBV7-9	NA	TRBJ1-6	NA	TGTGCCAGCAGCTGGGGTGGGGCTCGGAATTCACCCCTCCACTTT	CASSWGGARNSPLHF
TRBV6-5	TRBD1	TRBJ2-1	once	TGTGCCAGCAGTTACCCGGGACAGGGGCACAATGAGCAGTTCTTC	CASSYPGQGHNEQFF
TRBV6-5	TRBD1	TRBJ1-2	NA	TGTGCCAGCAGACCAGACAGGGCGAATGGCTACACCTTC	CASRPDRANGYTF
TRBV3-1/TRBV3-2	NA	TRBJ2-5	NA	TGTGCCAGCAGCCAAACCCCCCCCGGTAGCTTGCAAGAGACCCAGTACTTC	CASSQTPPGSLQETQYF
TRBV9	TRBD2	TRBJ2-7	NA	TGTGCCAGCAGCGGCGGCCTCAGCGGGAGAGGTAATTACGAGCAGTACTTC	CASSGGLSGRGNYEQYF
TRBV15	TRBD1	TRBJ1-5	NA	TGTGCCACCAGCAGAGATAACACAGGGGATAGCAATCAGCCCCAGCATTTT	CATSRDNTGDSNQPQHF
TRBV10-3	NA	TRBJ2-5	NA	TGTGCCATATCAGGCGGGGTGAGGGAGACCCAGTACTTC	CAISGGVRETQYF
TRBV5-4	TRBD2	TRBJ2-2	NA	TGTGCCAGCAGCCCCCCCCGGGCGGGAGGGTTGACCGGGGAGCTGTTTTTT	CASSPPRAGGLTGELFF
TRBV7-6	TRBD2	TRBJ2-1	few	TGTGCCAGCAGCTTAGGGCTAGCGGGAGCGGGCAATGAGCAGTTCTTC	CASSLGLAGAGNEQFF
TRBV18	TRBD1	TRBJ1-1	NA	TGTGCCAGCTCACAGGGACAGGTGAACACTGAAGCTTTCTTT	CASSQGQVNTEAFF
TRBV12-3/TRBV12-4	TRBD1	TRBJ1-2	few	TGTGCCAGCAGTGTGGGGACAGGCTATGGCTACACCTTC	CASSVGTGYGYTF
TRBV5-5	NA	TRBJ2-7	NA	TGTGCCAGCAGCTTGGACGGGGTGGTCTTAACCGCCTACGAGCAGTACTTC	CASSLDGVVLTAYEQYF
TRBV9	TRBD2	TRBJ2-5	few	TGTGCCAGCAGCCTCGGACTAGCACAAGAGACCCAGTACTTC	CASSLGLAQETQYF